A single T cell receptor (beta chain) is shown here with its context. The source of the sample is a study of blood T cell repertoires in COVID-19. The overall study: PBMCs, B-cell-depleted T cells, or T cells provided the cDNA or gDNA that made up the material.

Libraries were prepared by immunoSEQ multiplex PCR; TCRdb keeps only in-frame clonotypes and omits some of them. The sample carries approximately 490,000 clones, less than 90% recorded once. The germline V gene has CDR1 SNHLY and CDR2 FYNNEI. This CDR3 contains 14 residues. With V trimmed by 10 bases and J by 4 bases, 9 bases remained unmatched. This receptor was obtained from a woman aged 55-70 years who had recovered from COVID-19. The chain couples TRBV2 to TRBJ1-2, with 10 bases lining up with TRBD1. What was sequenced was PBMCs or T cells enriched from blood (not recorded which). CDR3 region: CAKTGGRTGYGYTF. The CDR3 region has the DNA TGTGCCAAGACAGGGGGCAGGACCGGCTATGGCTACACCTTC.